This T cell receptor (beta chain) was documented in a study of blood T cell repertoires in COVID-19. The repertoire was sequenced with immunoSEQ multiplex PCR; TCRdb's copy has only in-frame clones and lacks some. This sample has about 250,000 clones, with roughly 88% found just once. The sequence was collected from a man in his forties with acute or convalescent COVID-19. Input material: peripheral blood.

The CDR3 coding sequence is TGCGCCAGCAGCCCCTTGGGACTAGCGTACAATGAGCAGTTCTTC. This translates into CASSPLGLAYNEQFF. The V and J genes are TRBV4-1 and TRBJ2-1, with 10 nucleotides matching TRBD2. V shed 4 bases, J shed 4 bases, and the junction held 4 bases outside the gene matches. Germline CDR1 MGHRA, CDR2 YSYEKL. The CDR3 is 15 residues long.